The next 28 T cell receptor beta chains were all read from a single sample in a study of prognosis after radiotherapy for stage I lung cancer. Genomic DNA served as the source from which two-round multiplex PCR generated TCR beta CDR3 amplicons. Primers targeting each individual TRBV and TRBJ gene were applied in first-round PCR. TCRdb reanalysed the multiplex PCR reads using MiXCR and keeps one entry per CDR3 protein. Among 30,000 to 40,000 distinct CDR3 sequences listed, nearly 35% were seen once. The input for sequencing was PBMCs, taken before or after stereotactic body radiation therapy (not recorded which). Receptors originate from a donor aged 50 or older with non-small cell lung cancer.

This clonotype has ten or more counts. The chain carries TRBV6-1 and TRBJ1-5; no clear D. Germline lookup yields CDR1 MNHNS and CDR2 SASEGT. Trimming removed 1 base at V and 5 bases at J, with 6 bases between. The CDR3 runs 13 residues. The CDR3 region is CASSEGQYQPQHF. The DNA for the CDR3 is TGTGCCAGCAGTGAAGGTCAGTATCAGCCCCAGCATTTT.

The chain combines TRBV6-1 with TRBJ2-7, with D possibly matching TRBD2 (5 bases). Germline V lookup: CDR1 MNHNS, CDR2 SASEGT. This CDR3 is 14 amino acids long. V lost 2 bases and J lost 2, with 10 bases in between. CDR3 residues: CASSENPGTYEQYF. The CDR3 DNA reads as TGTGCCAGCAGTGAAAATCCGGGGACCTACGAGCAGTACTTC.

At least ten counts were recorded for this clonotype. V usage is TRBV20-1 and J usage is TRBJ1-1; D possibly corresponds to TRBD1 (5 bases). Germline V gene sequence: CDR1 DFQATT, CDR2 SNEGSKA (reference sequence). The V end lost 6 bases, the J end lost 3 bases, and 8 bases lay between the germline ends. The CDR3 runs to 11 residues. The CDR3 region is CSARQHTEAFF. CDR3 nucleotide sequence: TGCAGTGCCCGACAGCACACTGAAGCTTTCTTT.

This clonotype has a count of ten or more. Being one base from a much bigger clone, this may be a read error. The chain employs TRBV19 and TRBJ1-6; D is unresolved. This CDR3 is 13 amino acids long. CDR1 and CDR2 (germline): LNHDA, SQIVND (reference sequence). DNA of the CDR3: TGTGCCAGTAGTATAGGGGCCGATTCACACCTCCACTTT. It specifies CASSIGADSHLHF.

This clonotype was counted at least ten times. V gene TRBV20-1 combines with J gene TRBJ2-7; tentatively, D is TRBD1 (6 bases). This CDR3 spans 15 amino acids. Per germline, CDR1 DFQATT and CDR2 SNEGSKA (reference sequence). V was clipped by 5 bases and J by 0 bases, with 17 bases between them. The CDR3 sequence is CSAPGTKDASYEQYF. The CDR3 coding sequence is TGCAGTGCTCCCGGGACAAAAGATGCCTCCTACGAGCAGTACTTC.

Remarks on this clonotype: One end of the junction does not line up with germline, which may come from a read error. In nucleotides, the CDR3 is TGTGCCAGCAGGACCATCAGGGGGCGCGGGGAGACCAAGTACTTC. It is translated as CASRTIRGRGETKYF. The chain recombines TRBV27 with TRBJ2-5, with 8 bases lining up with TRBD1. The germline gives CDR1 MNHEY, CDR2 SMNVEV (reference sequence). This CDR3 contains 15 residues.

The sample holds many counts of this clonotype. The V call is TRBV30, the J call TRBJ1-6; 7 nucleotides line up with TRBD1. The trim removed 1 base at V and 8 bases at J, leaving 5 bases unmatched. Germline CDR1 and CDR2: GTSNPN and SVGIG (reference sequence). The CDR3 covers 14 residues. The DNA for the CDR3 is TGTGCCTGGAGTGCCGGGACAGAGGATTCACCCCTCCACTTT. This translates into CAWSAGTEDSPLHF.

As to this clonotype: A junction end diverges from the germline sequence, so it may reflect a read error. J is TRBJ1-2 and V is TRBV27; D is perhaps TRBD1 (5 bases). CDR1 is MNHEY, CDR2 SMNVEV, per germline (reference sequence). CDR3 length: 15 amino acids. DNA for the CDR3: TGTGCCACCAGTGATGCGGGGCGTAGTAACTATGGCTACACCTTC. It encodes CATSDAGRSNYGYTF.

Notes on this clonotype: One end of the junction is discordant with germline, which a read error may explain. The chain is built from TRBV7-9 and TRBJ2-7; 7 nucleotides align to TRBD2. Germline V gene data show CDR1 as SEHNR and CDR2 as FQNEAQ (reference sequence). The CDR3 consists of 17 residues. CDR3: CAGSTPFSGTITPEQYF. For the CDR3, the DNA is TGTGCCGGCAGCACACCCTTTTCCGGGACTATCACCCCCGAGCAGTACTTC.

The chain combines TRBV6-2 or TRBV6-3 with TRBJ2-7; perhaps TRBD1 as D (6 bases). Germline V lookup: CDR1 MNHEY, CDR2 SVGEGT. With 6 bases removed from V and 6 bases from J, the gap between germline ends came to 18 bases. CDR3 length: 14 amino acids. The CDR3 here is CASSQKGGPGEQYF. The CDR3 nucleotides are TGTGCCAGCAGCCAGAAAGGGGGTCCGGGCGAGCAGTACTTC.

This clonotype was observed many times. V is TRBV28 and J is TRBJ1-4; 8 bases match TRBD1. The CDR3 loop spans 19 amino acids. V shed 2 bases and J 3 bases; nucleotides not matched to a gene: 14. Germline V gene sequence: CDR1 MDHEN, CDR2 SYDVKM. The DNA of the CDR3 is TGTGCCAGCAGTTTAGCGTCAGGGGGCGCGTTTTTAGCTAATGAAAAACTGTTTTTT. Amino acid sequence: CASSLASGGAFLANEKLFF.

Of note for this clonotype: This clone may be a read error of a much larger clone one base away. The V and J genes are TRBV28 and TRBJ2-5; D not resolved. The V end was cut by 6 bases, the J end by 1 base, with 12 bases between. The germline V gene encodes CDR1 MDHEN and CDR2 SYDVKM. CDR3 length equals 14 residues. The chain's CDR3 is CASRRPRLQETQYF. DNA of the CDR3: TGTGCCAGCAGACGACCGCGGCTCCAAGAGACCCAGTACTTC.

This clonotype was detected only a few times. A read error is likely here: a far larger clone is one base away. This rearrangement joins TRBV6-4 to TRBJ2-7; no definite D call. Trimming took 5 bases from V and 5 from J, leaving 7 bases between them. The CDR3 runs 11 residues. Germline loops: CDR1 MRHNA, CDR2 SNTAGT. CDR3 protein: CASSYLNEQYF. The CDR3 DNA is TGTGCCAGCAGTTATTTAAACGAGCAGTACTTC.

The chain joins TRBV6-1 to TRBJ1-2; D not resolved. CDR1 MNHNS and CDR2 SASEGT come from the germline V gene. Deletions cut 6 bases from V and 7 bases from J, with 12 bases between. The CDR3 consists of 12 residues. The CDR3 DNA sequence: TGTGCCAGCAGCAGGTCGGGCTCTGGCTACACCTTC. Amino acid sequence: CASSRSGSGYTF.

This clonotype was picked up many times. The chain employs TRBV30 and TRBJ2-3; 7 bases match TRBD1. Germline CDR1 is GTSNPN and CDR2 is SVGIG (reference sequence). This CDR3 spans 14 amino acids. Trimming removed 1 base from V and 6 bases from J; junction bases left unmatched: 7. This CDR3 is CAWSASTGADTQYF. CDR3 bases: TGTGCCTGGAGTGCCAGCACAGGGGCTGATACGCAGTATTTT.

There are many counts of this clonotype. This rearrangement joins TRBV9 to TRBJ2-3, with TRBD2 as a possible D gene (6 bases). Looked up from germline, CDR1 is SGDLS and CDR2 is YYNGEE. The CDR3 spans 16 residues. Trimming cost V 0 bases and J 6 bases, with 17 bases left between them. The CDR3 is CASSVALGLPEDTQYF. The CDR3, as DNA: TGTGCCAGCAGCGTAGCTCTGGGACTCCCGGAGGATACGCAGTATTTT. The full variable domain, in which reference TRBV9 and TRBJ2-3 provide the parts outside the CDR3, is DSGVTQTPKHLITATGQRVTLRCSPRSGDLSVYWYQQSLDQGLQFLIQYYNGEERAKGNILERFSAQQFPDLHSELNLSSLELGDSALYFCASSVALGLPEDTQYFGPGTRLTVL.

As regards this clonotype: One end of the junction varies from germline; a read error may be responsible. This chain links TRBV6-8 with TRBJ1-5; D gene unclear. This CDR3 has 12 amino acids. CDR1 MNHGY and CDR2 SAAAGT come from the germline V gene. CDR3 DNA sequence: TGTGCCGGCAGTCCAGTCAATCAGCCCCAGCATTTT. The encoded protein is CAGSPVNQPQHF.

As to this clonotype: Only one base separates this from a far larger clonotype, so it likely reflects a read error. This chain uses TRBV6-6 with TRBJ1-6, with unresolved D. CDR1 is MNHNY, CDR2 SVGAGI, per germline (reference sequence). The CDR3 spans 13 residues. CDR3 in amino acids: CDSSYGVDSPLHF. Written as DNA, the CDR3 is TGTGACAGCAGTTATGGGGTGGATTCACCCCTCCACTTT.

This clonotype was observed at least ten times. For the CDR3, the DNA is TGTGCCAGCAGCTCCAGGACGGGCGAGTACAATGAGCAGTTCTTC. This translates into CASSSRTGEYNEQFF. This chain links TRBV11-2 with TRBJ2-1; no clear D gene. This CDR3 region has 15 residues. V gave up 4 bases and J gave up 4 bases, with 14 bases separating them. Per germline, CDR1 SGHAT and CDR2 FQNNGV. Looking up the rest from reference TRBV11-2 and TRBJ2-1 gives the full variable domain: EAGVAQSPRYKIIEKRQSVAFWCNPISGHATLYWYQQILGQGPKLLIQFQNNGVVDDSQLPKDRFSAERLKGVDSTLKIQPAKLEDSAVYLCASSSRTGEYNEQFFGPGTRLTVL.

The genes are TRBV27 and TRBJ2-7, with 7 nucleotides matching TRBD1. J gave up 2 bases and V 7 bases, and 8 bases lay outside the gene matches. Germline CDR1 and CDR2: MNHEY and SMNVEV (reference sequence). The CDR3 runs 14 residues. In nucleotides, the CDR3 is TGTGCCAGCAAGGGGACAGTTCCCCCCTACGAGCAGTACTTC. It translates to CASKGTVPPYEQYF.

The chain combines TRBV6-2 or TRBV6-3 with TRBJ2-7; 9 bases line up with TRBD1. Germline CDR1 reads MNHEY; CDR2 reads SVGEGT. The trim removed 7 bases at V and 6 bases at J, leaving 16 bases unmatched. The CDR3 contains 16 residues. The CDR3 region is CASTDSPGQGVCEQYF. CDR3 nucleotides: TGTGCCAGCACTGACTCGCCGGGACAGGGAGTGTGCGAGCAGTACTTC.

Comment on this clonotype: One base separates it from a far larger clone, so it is likely a read error. This chain links TRBV6-5 with TRBJ2-5; 7 bases agree with TRBD2. Looked up from germline, CDR1 is MNHEY and CDR2 is SVGAGI. The CDR3 runs 15 residues. CDR3 residues: CASSSVGGSRETHYF. DNA for the CDR3: TGTGCCAGCAGTTCCGTTGGCGGGAGTAGGGAGACCCATTACTTC.

This clonotype occurred many times. The J gene is TRBJ2-5, the V gene TRBV15; 8 bases line up with TRBD1. The CDR3 consists of 14 residues. V shed 3 bases, J shed 2 bases, and the junction held 2 bases outside the gene matches. Germline CDR1 reads LNHNV; CDR2 reads YYDKDF (reference sequence). This CDR3 reads CATSSDRGQETQYF. The CDR3, as DNA: TGTGCCACCAGCAGCGACAGGGGACAAGAGACCCAGTACTTC.

The chain is built from TRBV5-1 and TRBJ2-2; D may be TRBD2 (5 bases). CDR3 length: 15 residues. The ends were cut back, 1 base at V and 1 base at J, with 8 bases in the middle. The germline gives CDR1 SGHRS, CDR2 YFSETQ. In nucleotides, the CDR3 is TGCGCCAGCAGCTTGAGTCGGGAGAACACCGGGGAGCTGTTTTTT. Protein product: CASSLSRENTGELFF. Using reference TRBV5-1 and TRBJ2-2 for the parts outside the CDR3, the full variable domain is KAGVTQTPRYLIKTRGQQVTLSCSPISGHRSVSWYQQTPGQGLQFLFEYFSETQRNKGNFPGRFSGRQFSNSRSEMNVSTLELGDSALYLCASSLSRENTGELFFGEGSRLTVL.

With respect to this clonotype: This clone may be a read error of a much larger clone one base away. The chain is built from TRBV7-2 and TRBJ2-2; D is ambiguous. Per germline, CDR1 SGHTA and CDR2 FQGNSA. The length of the CDR3 is 15 residues. CDR3: CANSLVLGNTGELFF. The CDR3 coding sequence is TGTGCCAACAGCTTAGTTTTGGGGAACACCGGGGAGCTGTTTTTT.

The table lists this clonotype with many counts. The CDR3 DNA sequence: TGTGCCAGTAGTGAAGGGCGGCAAGGTTCACCCCTCCACTTT. Translated: CASSEGRQGSPLHF. The V gene is TRBV19, the J gene TRBJ1-6; no reliable D call. V shed 5 bases and J shed 9 bases, with 14 bases lying between them. CDR1 LNHDA and CDR2 SQIVND come from the germline V gene (reference sequence). This CDR3 contains 14 residues.

This clonotype was counted at least ten times. This chain joins TRBV2 and TRBJ2-7; 11 bases fit TRBD2. CDR1 and CDR2 from the germline V gene are SNHLY and FYNNEI. The CDR3 runs to 14 residues. With V trimmed by 6 bases and J by 2 bases, 3 bases remained unmatched. The CDR3 reads CASSWTSGPYEQYF. The CDR3 DNA reads as TGTGCCAGCAGCTGGACTAGCGGGCCCTACGAGCAGTACTTC.

Concerning this clonotype itself: Since a far larger clone is one base different, this is likely a read error. The gene calls are TRBV27 and TRBJ2-3, with 8 bases aligning to TRBD1. With 7 bases clipped from V and 6 bases from J, the junction kept 12 bases outside the gene matches. The germline V gene encodes CDR1 MNHEY and CDR2 SMNVEV (reference sequence). The CDR3 sequence is 15 residues long. The CDR3: CASIPTGAGTDTQYF. In nucleotides, the CDR3 is TGTGCCAGCATCCCGACAGGGGCCGGTACCGATACGCAGTATTTT.